These T cell receptor beta chains were read from a single sample in a study of blood T cell repertoires in COVID-19. The data were produced by immunoSEQ multiplex PCR, yet TCRdb's version contains in-frame clones alone and is incomplete. Of tens of thousands of clones in the sample, roughly nine tenths were seen once. Source material: peripheral blood. The source is a man between 65 and 85 years old with COVID-19, enrolled during active disease. The CDR3 runs from the conserved cysteine through the conserved F or W.

v_call: TRBV7-6; j_call: TRBJ1-1; cdr3_aa: CASSLQGNTEAFF
v_call: TRBV7-2; j_call: TRBJ2-5; cdr3_aa: CASSLGRGTQYF
v_call: TRBV7-9; j_call: TRBJ1-4; cdr3_aa: CASSLGTGVEKLFF
v_call: TRBV5-1; j_call: TRBJ2-3; cdr3_aa: CASSLAPSGTDTQYF
v_call: TRBV19; j_call: TRBJ1-5; cdr3_aa: CASSVPGTNQPQHF
v_call: TRBV29-1; j_call: TRBJ1-1; cdr3_aa: CSVTPTGLIRNTEAFF
v_call: TRBV7-2; j_call: TRBJ2-3; cdr3_aa: CASSLRAAGEDTQYF
v_call: TRBV15; j_call: TRBJ1-6; cdr3_aa: CATSRDWLPPLHF
v_call: TRBV7-9; j_call: TRBJ2-7; cdr3_aa: CASSLAGVTYEQYF
v_call: TRBV27; j_call: TRBJ2-7; cdr3_aa: CASGTGTYEQYF
v_call: TRBV7-9; j_call: TRBJ1-2; cdr3_aa: CASSLVQGDYGYTF
v_call: TRBV3-1/TRBV3-2; j_call: TRBJ1-6; cdr3_aa: CASSHLRDRNNSPLHF
v_call: TRBV3-1/TRBV3-2; j_call: TRBJ1-1; cdr3_aa: CASSPGQGRTEAFF
v_call: TRBV30; j_call: TRBJ1-2; cdr3_aa: CAWGPRAGTGDPRGGYTF
v_call: TRBV6-5; j_call: TRBJ2-1; cdr3_aa: CASSPTGHLGQFF
v_call: TRBV19; j_call: TRBJ1-4; cdr3_aa: CASSARDRVTNEKLFF
v_call: TRBV7-8; j_call: TRBJ2-2; cdr3_aa: CASSLMGLVTGELFF
v_call: TRBV5-6; j_call: TRBJ1-1; cdr3_aa: CASSGRAYTEAFF
v_call: TRBV10-3; j_call: TRBJ1-5; cdr3_aa: CAISDGVGQPQHF
v_call: TRBV5-1; j_call: TRBJ2-1; cdr3_aa: CASSFYSGDTPYNEQFF
v_call: TRBV11-1; j_call: TRBJ2-7; cdr3_aa: CASSLGTPGEQYF
v_call: TRBV12-5; j_call: TRBJ1-5; cdr3_aa: CASGPPGQPQHF
v_call: TRBV25-1; j_call: TRBJ1-2; cdr3_aa: CASSEQGAFGYTF
v_call: TRBV7-2; j_call: TRBJ2-1; cdr3_aa: CASSLEVSGNEQFF
v_call: TRBV12-3/TRBV12-4; j_call: TRBJ2-1; cdr3_aa: CASSSPNNEQFF
v_call: TRBV6-5; j_call: TRBJ2-7; cdr3_aa: CASSYYLTSGRSEQYF
v_call: TRBV5-1; j_call: TRBJ1-2; cdr3_aa: CASSRDSVVSGYTF
v_call: TRBV5-1; j_call: TRBJ2-3; cdr3_aa: CASSLPSGGTDTQYF
v_call: TRBV4-1; j_call: TRBJ2-5; cdr3_aa: CASSSGQGRQETQYF
v_call: TRBV7-9; j_call: TRBJ2-1; cdr3_aa: CASSQVGGRVNEQFF
v_call: TRBV19; j_call: TRBJ2-7; cdr3_aa: CASSIHGAPIREQYF
v_call: TRBV5-1; j_call: TRBJ2-7; cdr3_aa: CASSSRGDRSYEQYF
v_call: TRBV4-1; j_call: TRBJ2-7; cdr3_aa: CASSQVSQGAYEQYF
v_call: TRBV3-1/TRBV3-2; j_call: TRBJ2-5; cdr3_aa: CASSPSKIAVGQETQYF
v_call: TRBV6-5; j_call: TRBJ2-2; cdr3_aa: CASSPGQTNTGELFF